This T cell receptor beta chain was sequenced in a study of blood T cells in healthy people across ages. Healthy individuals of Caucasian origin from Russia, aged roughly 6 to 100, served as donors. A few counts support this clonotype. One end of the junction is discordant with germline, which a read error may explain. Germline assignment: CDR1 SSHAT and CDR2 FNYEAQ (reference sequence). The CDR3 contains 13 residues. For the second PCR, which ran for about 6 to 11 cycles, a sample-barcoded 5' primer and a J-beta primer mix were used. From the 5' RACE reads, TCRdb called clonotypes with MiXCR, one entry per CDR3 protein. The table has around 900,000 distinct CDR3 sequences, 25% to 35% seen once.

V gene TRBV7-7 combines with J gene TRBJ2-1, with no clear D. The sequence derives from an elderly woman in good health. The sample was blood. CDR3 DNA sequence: TGTGCTAGCAGCTTAGATAGGCGAGCGGAGCAGTTCTTC. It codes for CASSLDRRAEQFF.